The 13 T cell receptor beta chains listed next were all sequenced from one sample in a study of early T cells in non-severe SARS-CoV-2 infection. In TCRdb, the 5' RACE reads were re-called with MiXCR into one record per CDR3 protein. Counted here are under 50,000 distinct CDR3 sequences, approximately 5.6% occurring once; the ten biggest clones make up around 4.4%. Sequenced input: whole blood. The source of these receptors is an adult who was a healthcare worker with PCR-confirmed SARS-CoV-2 infection or an uninfected control (not recorded which).

This clonotype was counted only a few times. The chain carries TRBV7-6 and TRBJ2-3; 11 bases map to TRBD2. The V segment lost 5 bases and the J segment 0 bases; nucleotides outside the gene matches: 4. This CDR3 comprises 16 residues. In germline, CDR1 is SGHVS, CDR2 FNYEAQ. The CDR3 here is CASSPSGGPSTDTQYF. CDR3 DNA: TGTGCCAGCAGCCCTAGCGGGGGGCCTAGCACAGATACGCAGTATTTT.

This clonotype was detected ten times or more. The chain's CDR3 is CASRPTRRGSGANVLTF. CDR3 in DNA: TGTGCCAGCAGACCCACTCGGAGGGGCTCTGGGGCCAACGTCCTGACTTTC. The chain has TRBV6-5 and TRBJ2-6; D possibly corresponds to TRBD2 (6 bases). The V end was cut by 6 bases, the J end by 0 bases, with 15 bases between. CDR1 MNHEY and CDR2 SVGAGI come from the germline V gene. The CDR3 has 17 amino acids.

This clonotype was found many times. The rearrangement links TRBV12-3 or TRBV12-4 to TRBJ1-2; D is ambiguous. This CDR3 region has 15 residues. Trimming cost V 9 bases and J 0 bases, with 17 bases left between them. This CDR3 reads CASRGASPTNYGYTF. In DNA, the CDR3 is TGTGCCAGTCGTGGTGCTTCACCCACTAACTATGGCTACACCTTC.

This clonotype was seen repeatedly, ten times or more. V usage is TRBV19 and J usage is TRBJ1-2; D is uncertain. Looked up from germline, CDR1 is LNHDA and CDR2 is SQIVND (reference sequence). The CDR3 contains 13 residues. V was pared by 1 base and J by 5 bases, with 8 bases between. CDR3 DNA sequence: TGTGCCAGTAGTATAGGGCTGGAGTATGGCTACACCTTC. As protein: CASSIGLEYGYTF.

This clonotype came up once. J is TRBJ2-4 and V is TRBV27; 9 bases map to TRBD1. Trimming cost V 6 bases and J 1 base; bases outside gene matches: 10. Germline values: CDR1 MNHEY, CDR2 SMNVEV (reference sequence). The CDR3 runs to 17 residues. Here the CDR3 DNA reads TGTGCCAGCAGGCCGACAGGGGGAATATCGGCCAAAAACATTCAGTACTTC. Translated, it gives CASRPTGGISAKNIQYF.

This clonotype showed up many times. The chain is built from TRBV5-1 and TRBJ2-5, with D perhaps given as TRBD1 or TRBD2 (5 bases each). The CDR3 has 14 residues. Germline V CDR1 and CDR2: SGHRS, YFSETQ. V gave up 2 bases and J gave up 1 base, with 9 bases separating them. The CDR3, as DNA: TGCGCCAGCAGCTTACGGGGCATCCAAGAGACCCAGTACTTC. Encoded protein: CASSLRGIQETQYF.

This clonotype came up once. V and J are TRBV27 and TRBJ1-2; 8 nucleotides match TRBD1. CDR1 is MNHEY and CDR2 is SMNVEV in the germline V gene (reference sequence). CDR3 length: 14 amino acids. Losses at the gene ends were 7 bases for V and 4 bases for J; bases not matched to a gene: 8. The CDR3 DNA reads as TGTGCCAGCAAATTGACAGGGGATGCCTATGGCTACACCTTC. This sequence encodes CASKLTGDAYGYTF.

This clonotype was seen many times. The rearrangement links TRBV13 to TRBJ2-7; TRBD1 is a possible D gene (6 bases). Trimming removed 4 bases at V and 2 bases at J, with 15 bases between. This CDR3 contains 15 residues. Per germline, CDR1 PRHDT and CDR2 FYEKMQ (reference sequence). CDR3 in amino acids: CASSSRTDKPYEQYF. As DNA, the CDR3 is TGTGCCAGCAGCTCAAGGACAGATAAACCCTACGAGCAGTACTTC.

This sequence joins TRBV9 and TRBJ2-3, with D maybe TRBD1 (6 bases). Trimming took 4 bases from V and 0 from J, leaving 15 bases between them. The CDR3 covers 16 residues. Germline CDR1 and CDR2: SGDLS and YYNGEE. The CDR3 DNA follows: TGTGCCAGCAGCCCCCGACAGGATCACAGCACAGATACGCAGTATTTT. Translating it yields CASSPRQDHSTDTQYF.

V is TRBV6-1 and J is TRBJ2-1, with 7 bases fitting TRBD2. CDR1 and CDR2 (germline): MNHNS, SASEGT. This CDR3 spans 13 amino acids. With 8 bases clipped from V and 4 bases from J, the junction kept 5 bases outside the gene matches. CDR3 in DNA: TGTGCCAGCGGGCTAGCGGAATACAATGAGCAGTTCTTC. Translation: CASGLAEYNEQFF.

Many counts were recorded for this clonotype. The chain links TRBV19 to TRBJ2-1; TRBD2 matches 10 bases. V lost 7 bases to trimming and J lost 5 bases; unmatched junction nucleotides: 8. The CDR3 loop spans 15 amino acids. Looked up from germline, CDR1 is LNHDA and CDR2 is SQIVND (reference sequence). The CDR3 DNA sequence: TGTGCCAGTAAAATCGGGACTAGCGTTAACAATGAGCAGTTCTTC. This sequence encodes CASKIGTSVNNEQFF.

The V and J genes are TRBV5-1 and TRBJ1-2; D is perhaps TRBD1 (5 bases). There are 16 residues in the CDR3. Germline V lookup: CDR1 SGHRS, CDR2 YFSETQ. The ends were cut back, 4 bases at V and 0 bases at J, with 16 bases in the middle. CDR3 loop: CASSADMGVPNYGYTF. The CDR3 DNA reads as TGCGCCAGCAGCGCGGACATGGGAGTCCCTAACTATGGCTACACCTTC.

This clonotype was seen repeatedly, ten times or more. Here the CDR3 reads CASSPYAAASGNTIYF. The CDR3 coding sequence is TGTGCCAGCAGCCCCTATGCGGCCGCCTCTGGAAACACCATATATTTT. The genes are TRBV7-9 and TRBJ1-3; D uncertain. CDR1 SEHNR and CDR2 FQNEAQ come from the germline V gene (reference sequence). Trimming removed 5 bases from V and 0 bases from J, with 14 bases in between. The CDR3 contains 16 residues.